Sequencing of this T cell receptor (beta chain) was carried out in a study of cytomegalovirus exposure and HLA in healthy donors. Trimming left V 3 bases short and J 5 bases short, with 20 bases between. Germline V gene sequence: CDR1 SGHTA, CDR2 FQGNSA. The CDR3 covers 18 residues. PCR primers comprised 60 Vbeta and 13 Jbeta primers. The protocol was immunoSEQ multiplex PCR, while the TCRdb copy is restricted to in-frame clones and leaves out a portion. The table shows 62,000 or so clones, with around 83% occurring only once. The sequence derives from a man younger than 45 in good health and CMV-seronegative. The sample taken for sequencing was PBMCs. The chain combines TRBV7-2 with TRBJ1-6; D not resolved. CDR3: CASSLSLSGLSDNSPLHF. For the CDR3, the DNA is TGTGCCAGCAGCTTGTCCCTTTCCGGGTTGTCGGATAATTCACCCCTCCACTTT.